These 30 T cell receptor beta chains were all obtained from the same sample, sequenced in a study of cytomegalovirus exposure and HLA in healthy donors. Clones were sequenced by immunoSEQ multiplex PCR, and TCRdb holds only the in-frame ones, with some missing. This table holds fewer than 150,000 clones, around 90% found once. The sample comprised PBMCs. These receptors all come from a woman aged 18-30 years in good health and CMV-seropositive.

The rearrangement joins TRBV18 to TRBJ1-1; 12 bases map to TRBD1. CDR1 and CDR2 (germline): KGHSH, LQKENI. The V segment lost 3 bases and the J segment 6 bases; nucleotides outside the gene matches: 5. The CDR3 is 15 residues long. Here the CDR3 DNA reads TGTGCCAGCTCACCGCTAGGGACAGGGGGCTCTGAAGCTTTCTTT. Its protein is CASSPLGTGGSEAFF. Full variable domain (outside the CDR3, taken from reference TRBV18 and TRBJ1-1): NAGVMQNPRHLVRRRGQEARLRCSPMKGHSHVYWYRQLPEEGLKFMVYLQKENIIDESGMPKERFSAEFPKEGPSILRIQQVVRGDSAAYFCASSPLGTGGSEAFFGQGTRLTVV.

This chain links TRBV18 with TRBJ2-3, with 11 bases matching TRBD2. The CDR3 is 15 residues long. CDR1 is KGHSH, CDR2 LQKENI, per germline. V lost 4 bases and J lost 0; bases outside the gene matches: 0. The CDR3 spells CASSRTSGSTDTQYF. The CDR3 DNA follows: TGTGCCAGCTCACGGACTAGCGGGAGCACAGATACGCAGTATTTT.

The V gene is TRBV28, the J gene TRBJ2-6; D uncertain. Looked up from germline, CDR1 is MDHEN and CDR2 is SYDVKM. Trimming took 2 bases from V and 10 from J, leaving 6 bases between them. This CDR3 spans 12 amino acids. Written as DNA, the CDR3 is TGTGCCAGCAGTTTAGGGCTTAACGTCCTGACTTTC. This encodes CASSLGLNVLTF.

The CDR3 DNA sequence: TGTGCCAGCAGTTTAGATTGGACTAACCCCCTCAATGAGCAGTTCTTC. It yields the protein CASSLDWTNPLNEQFF. V gene TRBV27 combines with J gene TRBJ2-1; D is perhaps TRBD2 (6 bases). The CDR3 spans 16 residues. V gave up 2 bases and J gave up 6 bases, with 17 bases separating them. Germline loops: CDR1 MNHEY, CDR2 SMNVEV (reference sequence).

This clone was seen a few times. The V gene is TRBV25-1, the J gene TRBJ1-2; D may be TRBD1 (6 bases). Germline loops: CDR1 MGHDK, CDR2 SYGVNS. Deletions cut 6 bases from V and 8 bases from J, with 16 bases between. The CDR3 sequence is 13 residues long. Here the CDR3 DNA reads TGTGCCAGCAGGGGGGAGGGGGTAAGAGGCTACACCTTC. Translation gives CASRGEGVRGYTF.

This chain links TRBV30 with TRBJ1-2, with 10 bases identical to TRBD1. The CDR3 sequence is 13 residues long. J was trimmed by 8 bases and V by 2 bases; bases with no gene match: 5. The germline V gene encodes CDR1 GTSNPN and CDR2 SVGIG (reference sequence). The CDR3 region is CAWSRDRGDGYTF. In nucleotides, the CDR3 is TGTGCCTGGAGTAGGGACAGGGGAGACGGCTACACCTTC.

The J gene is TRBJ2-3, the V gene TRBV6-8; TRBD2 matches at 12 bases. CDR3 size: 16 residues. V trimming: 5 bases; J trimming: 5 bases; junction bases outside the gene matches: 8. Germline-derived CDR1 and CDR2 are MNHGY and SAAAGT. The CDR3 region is CASSHRLAGVIDTQYF. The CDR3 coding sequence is TGTGCCAGCAGTCACCGACTAGCGGGAGTCATAGATACGCAGTATTTT.

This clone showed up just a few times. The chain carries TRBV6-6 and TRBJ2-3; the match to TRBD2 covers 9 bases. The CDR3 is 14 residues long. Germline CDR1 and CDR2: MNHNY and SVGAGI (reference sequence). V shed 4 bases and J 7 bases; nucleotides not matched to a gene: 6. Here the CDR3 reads CASSLGGRVNTQYF. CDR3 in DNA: TGTGCCAGCAGTTTGGGCGGGAGGGTTAATACGCAGTATTTT.

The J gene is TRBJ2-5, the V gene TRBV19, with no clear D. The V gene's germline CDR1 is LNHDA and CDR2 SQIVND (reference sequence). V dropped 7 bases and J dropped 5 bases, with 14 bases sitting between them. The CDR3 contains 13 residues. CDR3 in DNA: TGTGCCAGTAATGGTCTCAACATCGAGACCCAGTACTTC. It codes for CASNGLNIETQYF.

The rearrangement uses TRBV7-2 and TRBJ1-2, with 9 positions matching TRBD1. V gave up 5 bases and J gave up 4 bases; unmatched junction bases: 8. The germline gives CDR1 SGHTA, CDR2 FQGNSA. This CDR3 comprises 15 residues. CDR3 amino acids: CASSARTGASYGYTF. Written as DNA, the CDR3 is TGTGCCAGCAGCGCGCGGACAGGGGCGAGCTATGGCTACACCTTC.

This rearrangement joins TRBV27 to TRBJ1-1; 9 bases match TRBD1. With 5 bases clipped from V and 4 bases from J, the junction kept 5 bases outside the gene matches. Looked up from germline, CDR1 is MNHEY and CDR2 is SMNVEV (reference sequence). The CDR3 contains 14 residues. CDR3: CASSPTTGGTEAFF. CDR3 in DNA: TGTGCCAGCAGTCCGACGACAGGGGGCACTGAAGCTTTCTTT.

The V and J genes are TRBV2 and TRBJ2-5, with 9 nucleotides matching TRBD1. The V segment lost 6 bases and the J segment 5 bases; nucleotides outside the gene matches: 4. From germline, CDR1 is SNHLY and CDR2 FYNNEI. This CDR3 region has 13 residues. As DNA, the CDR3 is TGTGCCAGCAGGGACGGACAGGGGGAGACCCAGTACTTC. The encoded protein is CASRDGQGETQYF.

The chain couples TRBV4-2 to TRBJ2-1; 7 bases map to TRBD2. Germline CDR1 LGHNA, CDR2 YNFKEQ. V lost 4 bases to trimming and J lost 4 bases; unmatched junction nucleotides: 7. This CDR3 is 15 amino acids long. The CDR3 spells CASSPHWGGYNEQFF. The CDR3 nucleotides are TGTGCCAGCAGCCCCCATTGGGGGGGGTACAATGAGCAGTTCTTC.

CDR3 in DNA: TGTGCCAGCAGTCTCGACAGGGGGGTCTACGAGCAGTACTTC. Translated, it gives CASSLDRGVYEQYF. This chain uses TRBV6-1 with TRBJ2-7; 9 bases agree with TRBD1. The length of the CDR3 is 14 residues. CDR1 MNHNS and CDR2 SASEGT come from the germline V gene. The V gene end was trimmed by 5 bases and the J gene end by 3 bases; junction bases not matched to a gene: 5.

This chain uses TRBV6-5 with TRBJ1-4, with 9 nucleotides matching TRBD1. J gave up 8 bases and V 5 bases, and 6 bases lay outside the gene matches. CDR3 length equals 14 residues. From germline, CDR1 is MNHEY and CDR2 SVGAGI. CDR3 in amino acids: CASSPGTGLEKLFF. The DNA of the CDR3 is TGTGCCAGCAGTCCCGGGACAGGGTTAGAAAAACTGTTTTTT.

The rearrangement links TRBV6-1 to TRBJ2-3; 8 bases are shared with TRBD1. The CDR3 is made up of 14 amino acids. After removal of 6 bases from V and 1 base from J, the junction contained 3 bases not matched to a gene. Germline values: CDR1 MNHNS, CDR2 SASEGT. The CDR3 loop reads CASSGRGRTDTQYF. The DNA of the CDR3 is TGTGCCAGCAGCGGCAGGGGGCGCACAGATACGCAGTATTTT.

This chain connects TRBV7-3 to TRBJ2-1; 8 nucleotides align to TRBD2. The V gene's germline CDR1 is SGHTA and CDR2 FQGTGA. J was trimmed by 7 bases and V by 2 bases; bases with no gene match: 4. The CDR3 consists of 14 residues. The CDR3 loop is CASSLSGGGNEQFF. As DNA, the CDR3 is TGTGCCAGCAGCTTATCAGGCGGGGGGAATGAGCAGTTCTTC. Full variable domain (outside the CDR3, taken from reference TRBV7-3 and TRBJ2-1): GAGVSQTPSNKVTEKGKYVELRCDPISGHTALYWYRQSLGQGPEFLIYFQGTGAADDSGLPNDRFFAVRPEGSVSTLKIQRTERGDSAVYLCASSLSGGGNEQFFGPGTRLTVL.

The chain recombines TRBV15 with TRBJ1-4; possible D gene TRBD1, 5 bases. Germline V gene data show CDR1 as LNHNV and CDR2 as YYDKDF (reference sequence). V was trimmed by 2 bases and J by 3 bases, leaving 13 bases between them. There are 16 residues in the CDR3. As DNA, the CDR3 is TGTGCCACCAGCAGAATTCTGGGGCCATCTAATGAAAAACTGTTTTTT. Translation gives CATSRILGPSNEKLFF.

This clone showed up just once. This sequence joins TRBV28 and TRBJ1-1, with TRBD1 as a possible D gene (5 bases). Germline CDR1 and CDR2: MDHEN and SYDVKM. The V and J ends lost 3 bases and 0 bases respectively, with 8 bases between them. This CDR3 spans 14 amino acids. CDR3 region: CASSLGGVNTEAFF. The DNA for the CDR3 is TGTGCCAGCAGTTTGGGGGGAGTGAACACTGAAGCTTTCTTT.

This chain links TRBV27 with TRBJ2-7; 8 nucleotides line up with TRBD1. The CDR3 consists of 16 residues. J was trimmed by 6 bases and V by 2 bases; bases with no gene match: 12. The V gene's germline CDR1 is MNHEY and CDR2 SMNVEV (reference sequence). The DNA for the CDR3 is TGTGCCAGCAGTTTAGCCCCTGGACAGGGAGTGGGCGAGCAGTACTTC. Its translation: CASSLAPGQGVGEQYF.

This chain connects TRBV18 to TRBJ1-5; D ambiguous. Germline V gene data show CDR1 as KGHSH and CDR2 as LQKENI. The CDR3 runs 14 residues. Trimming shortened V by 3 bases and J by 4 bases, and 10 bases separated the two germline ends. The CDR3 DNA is TGTGCCAGCTCACCCCAAAATAGTAATCAGCCCCAGCATTTT. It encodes CASSPQNSNQPQHF.

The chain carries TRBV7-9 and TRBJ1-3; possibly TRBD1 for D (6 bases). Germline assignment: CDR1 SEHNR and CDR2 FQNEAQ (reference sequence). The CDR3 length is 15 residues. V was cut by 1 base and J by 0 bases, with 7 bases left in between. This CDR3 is CASSLGTVSGNTIYF. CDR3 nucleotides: TGTGCCAGCAGCTTAGGGACAGTCTCTGGAAACACCATATATTTT.

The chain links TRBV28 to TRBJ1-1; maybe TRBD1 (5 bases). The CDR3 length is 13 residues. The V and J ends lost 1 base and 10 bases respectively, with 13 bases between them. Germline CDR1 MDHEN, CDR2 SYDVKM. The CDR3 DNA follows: TGTGCCAGCAGTTTATTAGCAGGGCCCGGAGCTTTCTTT. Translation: CASSLLAGPGAFF.

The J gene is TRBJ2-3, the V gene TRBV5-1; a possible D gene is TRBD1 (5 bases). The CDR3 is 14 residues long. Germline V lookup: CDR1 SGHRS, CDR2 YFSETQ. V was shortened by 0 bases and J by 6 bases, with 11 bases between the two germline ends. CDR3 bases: TGCGCCAGCAGCTTGGAGGCAGGGCCCGATACGCAGTATTTT. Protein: CASSLEAGPDTQYF.

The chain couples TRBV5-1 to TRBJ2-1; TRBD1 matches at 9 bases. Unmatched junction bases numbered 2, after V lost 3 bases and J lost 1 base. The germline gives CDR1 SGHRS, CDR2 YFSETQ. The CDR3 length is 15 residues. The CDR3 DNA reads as TGCGCCAGCAGCTCCGGGACAGGGTCCTACAATGAGCAGTTCTTC. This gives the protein CASSSGTGSYNEQFF.

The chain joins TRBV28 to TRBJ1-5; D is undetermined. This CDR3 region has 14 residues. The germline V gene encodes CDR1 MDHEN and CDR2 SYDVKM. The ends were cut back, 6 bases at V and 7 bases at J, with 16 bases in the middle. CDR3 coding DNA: TGTGCCAGCAGACGAACCACGGGTTTACAGCCCCAGCATTTT. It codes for CASRRTTGLQPQHF.

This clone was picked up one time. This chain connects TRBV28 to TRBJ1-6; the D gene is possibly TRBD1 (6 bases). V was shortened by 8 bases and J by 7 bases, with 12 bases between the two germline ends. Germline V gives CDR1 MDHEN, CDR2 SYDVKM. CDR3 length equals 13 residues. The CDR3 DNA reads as TGTGCCAGCCGCAGGGGAATCAATTCACCCCTCCACTTT. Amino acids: CASRRGINSPLHF.

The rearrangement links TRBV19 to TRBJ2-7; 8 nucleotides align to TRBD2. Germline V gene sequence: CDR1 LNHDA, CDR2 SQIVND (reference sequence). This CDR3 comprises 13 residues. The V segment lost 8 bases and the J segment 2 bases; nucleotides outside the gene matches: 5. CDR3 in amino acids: CASYGGGPYEQYF. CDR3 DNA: TGTGCCAGTTACGGCGGGGGGCCCTACGAGCAGTACTTC.

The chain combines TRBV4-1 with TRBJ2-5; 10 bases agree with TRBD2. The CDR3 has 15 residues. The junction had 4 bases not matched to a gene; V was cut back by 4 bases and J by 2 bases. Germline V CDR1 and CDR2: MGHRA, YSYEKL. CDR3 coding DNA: TGCGCCAGCAGCCCCGGGACTAGCGTTCAAGAGACCCAGTACTTC. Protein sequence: CASSPGTSVQETQYF.

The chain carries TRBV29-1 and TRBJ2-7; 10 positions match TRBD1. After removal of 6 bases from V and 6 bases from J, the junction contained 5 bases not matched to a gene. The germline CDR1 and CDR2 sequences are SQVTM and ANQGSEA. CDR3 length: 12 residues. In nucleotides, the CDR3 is TGCAGCGTGGGGACAGGGGATGTCGAGCAGTACTTC. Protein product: CSVGTGDVEQYF.